This entry lists 27 T cell receptor beta chains sequenced from one sample in a study of T cell responses to AZD1222 COVID-19 vaccine. Measured with immunoSEQ multiplex PCR; TCRdb has only the in-frame clones, and not every one. The table shows about 96,000 clones, with approximately 90% occurring only once. Source: peripheral blood, taken on day 0 of AZD1222 vaccination. The receptors originated from an adult in good health.

The gene calls are TRBV19 and TRBJ1-2; D gene ambiguous. The CDR3 totals 13 residues. Germline values: CDR1 LNHDA, CDR2 SQIVND (reference sequence). The V end lost 1 base, the J end lost 4 bases, and 7 bases lay between the germline ends. CDR3 residues: CASSIAGIYGYTF. The CDR3 DNA reads as TGTGCCAGTAGTATAGCCGGGATCTATGGCTACACCTTC.

There are a few counts of this clone. J is TRBJ2-7 and V is TRBV28, with 8 positions matching TRBD2. This CDR3 region has 18 residues. V was pared by 5 bases and J by 3 bases, with 18 bases of the junction left unmatched. Per germline, CDR1 MDHEN and CDR2 SYDVKM. The CDR3 region has the DNA TGTGCCAGCAGTCCTAGCTTTAGCGGGGACTGGCTCATCTACGAGCAGTACTTC. Translation: CASSPSFSGDWLIYEQYF.

The V call is TRBV7-2, the J call TRBJ2-5; possibly TRBD2 for D (6 bases). Looked up from germline, CDR1 is SGHTA and CDR2 is FQGNSA. CDR3 size: 15 residues. Trimming pared 5 bases from V and 2 bases from J, leaving 15 bases between. CDR3 bases: TGTGCCAGCAGCAAACAAGCTAGCGTACAAGAGACCCAGTACTTC. Protein product: CASSKQASVQETQYF.

The sample holds a few counts of this clone. V and J are TRBV27 and TRBJ2-1, with 8 bases lining up with TRBD2. The CDR3 runs 16 residues. Germline CDR1 reads MNHEY; CDR2 reads SMNVEV (reference sequence). Losses at the gene ends were 1 base for V and 6 bases for J; bases not matched to a gene: 8. The CDR3 DNA follows: TGTGCCAGCAGTTTATTTCCGCGGGGGGCTGGCAATGAGCAGTTCTTC. It encodes CASSLFPRGAGNEQFF.

This rearrangement joins TRBV9 to TRBJ1-5, with 11 nucleotides matching TRBD1. The CDR3 contains 15 residues. Per the germline V gene, CDR1 is SGDLS and CDR2 is YYNGEE. With V trimmed by 0 bases and J by 6 bases, 2 bases remained unmatched. CDR3 DNA sequence: TGTGCCAGCAGCGTAGAGGGGACAGGGGGTCAGCCCCAGCATTTT. It codes for CASSVEGTGGQPQHF.

The chain recombines TRBV14 with TRBJ2-3; the match to TRBD2 covers 14 bases. The length of the CDR3 is 19 residues. Germline lookup yields CDR1 SGHDN and CDR2 FVKESK. With V trimmed by 4 bases and J by 7 bases, 16 bases remained unmatched. The CDR3 DNA reads TGTGCCAGCAGCCCTTCAGATGTGGGACTAGCGGGAGTGGTACATACGCAGTATTTT. Translated, it gives CASSPSDVGLAGVVHTQYF.

V is TRBV4-2 and J is TRBJ2-4, with D perhaps TRBD2 (5 bases). The CDR3 consists of 14 residues. Trimming removed 8 bases from V and 3 bases from J, with 14 bases in between. CDR1 LGHNA and CDR2 YNFKEQ come from the germline V gene. The DNA of the CDR3 is TGTGCCAGCGGCCCGGGATTTGACAAAAACATTCAGTACTTC. It specifies CASGPGFDKNIQYF.

The rearrangement links TRBV11-3 to TRBJ2-1, with D unresolved. Trimming left V 2 bases short and J 12 bases short, with 8 bases between. Germline loops: CDR1 SGHNT, CDR2 YENEEA. The CDR3 extends over 11 amino acids. CDR3 sequence (DNA): TGTGCCAGCAGCTTATTGGTGGGGCAGTTCTTC. This gives the protein CASSLLVGQFF.

The chain uses TRBV4-1 and TRBJ1-6; 8 bases are a match to TRBD1. V shed 3 bases and J 1 base; nucleotides not matched to a gene: 8. Germline CDR1 is MGHRA and CDR2 is YSYEKL. This CDR3 has 18 residues. The CDR3 protein is CASSHGPQGDSYNSPLHF. The DNA for the CDR3 is TGCGCCAGCAGCCACGGTCCACAGGGGGATTCCTATAATTCACCCCTCCACTTT.

V gene TRBV2 combines with J gene TRBJ1-1; D is perhaps TRBD1 (5 bases). Germline V gene data show CDR1 as SNHLY and CDR2 as FYNNEI. There are 13 residues in the CDR3. V was cut by 7 bases and J by 11 bases, with 20 bases left in between. The chain's CDR3 is CASTWDLRSAAFF. The CDR3 DNA sequence: TGTGCCAGCACTTGGGACCTTCGTTCAGCGGCTTTCTTT.

The J gene is TRBJ1-1, the V gene TRBV10-3; weak D call: TRBD1 (6 bases). This CDR3 region has 14 residues. In germline, CDR1 is ENHRY, CDR2 SYGVKD. Between the trimmed V and J ends, which lost 6 bases and 5 bases, there was a span of 16 bases. DNA of the CDR3: TGTGCCATCAGCCCTCAGGGGCGTAGTACTGAAGCTTTCTTT. Translated, it gives CAISPQGRSTEAFF.

This clone was found many times. The chain uses TRBV7-2 and TRBJ2-1; 13 positions match TRBD2. The CDR3 runs to 16 residues. Losses at the gene ends were 0 bases for V and 6 bases for J; bases not matched to a gene: 2. Germline CDR1 and CDR2: SGHTA and FQGNSA. CDR3: CASSLAGTSGINEQFF. Here the CDR3 DNA reads TGTGCCAGCAGCTTAGCGGGGACTAGCGGGATCAATGAGCAGTTCTTC.

The chain carries TRBV7-6 and TRBJ1-2; TRBD1 is a possible D gene (6 bases). The germline CDR1 and CDR2 sequences are SGHVS and FNYEAQ. The CDR3 covers 18 residues. Trimming stripped 1 base from V and 7 bases from J, with 25 bases between. CDR3 protein: CASSLGTGRVRERSGYTF. DNA for the CDR3: TGTGCCAGCAGCTTAGGAACAGGGAGGGTCAGGGAACGCTCTGGCTACACCTTC.

CDR3 amino acids: CASSLLGGGTNEKLFF. CDR3 DNA sequence: TGTGCCAGCTCACTGTTGGGAGGTGGAACTAATGAAAAACTGTTTTTT. V gene TRBV18 combines with J gene TRBJ1-4; D uncertain. V was pared by 4 bases and J by 1 base, with 13 bases between. Germline V gene lookup returns CDR1 KGHSH and CDR2 LQKENI. The CDR3 is 16 residues long.

The chain uses TRBV10-3 and TRBJ1-2; D is undetermined. From germline, CDR1 is ENHRY and CDR2 SYGVKD. CDR3 length: 14 amino acids. The ends were cut back, 0 bases at V and 1 base at J, with 6 bases in the middle. CDR3 residues: CAISESPVNYGYTF. The CDR3 bases are TGTGCCATCAGTGAGTCGCCCGTTAACTATGGCTACACCTTC.

V gene TRBV10-1 combines with J gene TRBJ2-6; D perhaps matches TRBD2 (5 bases). Trimming stripped 0 bases from V and 3 bases from J, with 9 bases between. The CDR3 covers 16 residues. Germline lookup yields CDR1 WNHNN and CDR2 SYGVQD (reference sequence). This CDR3 is CASSESRGFGANVLTF. The CDR3 region has the DNA TGCGCCAGCAGTGAGTCGCGAGGGTTTGGGGCCAACGTCCTGACTTTC.

V usage is TRBV14 and J usage is TRBJ1-3; D call uncertain. CDR1 SGHDN and CDR2 FVKESK come from the germline V gene. Trimming took 2 bases from V and 4 from J, leaving 21 bases between them. The CDR3 is 18 residues long. Here the CDR3 DNA reads TGTGCCAGCAGCCAATTCACCGACATTCGGCTGTTCGGAAACACCATATATTTT. This gives the protein CASSQFTDIRLFGNTIYF.

The genes are TRBV6-5 and TRBJ1-1, with 7 bases aligning to TRBD1. Germline trimming cut 7 bases from V and 0 bases from J; bases unmatched to any gene: 8. The CDR3 consists of 15 residues. Germline V gene lookup returns CDR1 MNHEY and CDR2 SVGAGI. The CDR3 protein is CASILAQGVNTEAFF. Here the CDR3 DNA reads TGTGCCAGCATTCTAGCGCAGGGGGTGAACACTGAAGCTTTCTTT.

CDR3 nucleotide sequence: TGTGCCAGCAGTTTATGGGGTGAGCAGTTCTTC. Its translation is CASSLWGEQFF. The chain carries TRBV28 and TRBJ2-1; D gene unclear. Germline CDR1 reads MDHEN; CDR2 reads SYDVKM. V was pared by 0 bases and J by 9 bases, with 3 bases between. The CDR3 spans 11 residues.

There are a few counts of this clone. The CDR3 reads CASSLVVSYNEQFF. The CDR3, as DNA: TGCGCCAGCAGCTTGGTCGTTTCCTACAATGAGCAGTTCTTC. This chain links TRBV5-1 with TRBJ2-1; no clear D gene. Deletions cut 0 bases from V and 1 base from J, with 5 bases between. CDR3 size: 14 residues. The germline V gene encodes CDR1 SGHRS and CDR2 YFSETQ.

V gene TRBV20-1 combines with J gene TRBJ1-2; tentatively, D is TRBD1 (5 bases). CDR1 is DFQATT and CDR2 is SNEGSKA in the germline V gene (reference sequence). This CDR3 has 13 residues. The V end lost 3 bases, the J end lost 5 bases, and 13 bases lay between the germline ends. This CDR3 is CSASSGGWYGYTF. The CDR3 bases are TGCAGTGCTAGTAGCGGGGGTTGGTATGGCTACACCTTC.

The chain employs TRBV3-1 (or the pseudogene TRBV3-2) and TRBJ2-5; D remains ambiguous. The germline gives CDR1 LGHDT, CDR2 YNNKEL (reference sequence). The V gene lost 5 bases and the J gene lost 5 bases, with 18 bases spanning the gap. The CDR3 sequence is 15 residues long. The CDR3 loop reads CASSYGRIPRETQYF. In nucleotides, the CDR3 is TGTGCCAGCAGCTACGGACGGATCCCCCGGGAGACCCAGTACTTC.

The V and J genes are TRBV4-1 and TRBJ2-3; 7 nucleotides agree with TRBD1. Trimming at V came to 5 bases and at J to 2 bases, leaving 10 bases not matched to a gene. CDR1 is MGHRA, CDR2 YSYEKL, per germline. This CDR3 spans 16 amino acids. CDR3 sequence (DNA): TGCGCCAGCAGCTTTCAGGGGGTTATCTTCACAGATACGCAGTATTTT. As protein: CASSFQGVIFTDTQYF.

The chain uses TRBV29-1 and TRBJ2-7, with TRBD1 identical over 8 bases. The germline CDR1 and CDR2 sequences are SQVTM and ANQGSEA. This CDR3 contains 13 residues. V trimming: 7 bases; J trimming: 3 bases; junction bases outside the gene matches: 8. This CDR3 is CSAIGTGGYEQYF. In DNA form, the CDR3 reads TGCAGCGCGATCGGGACAGGTGGCTACGAGCAGTACTTC.

A few counts support this clone. V usage is TRBV10-3 and J usage is TRBJ2-7; D not resolved. V shed 10 bases and J shed 0 bases, with 13 bases lying between them. Germline V lookup: CDR1 ENHRY, CDR2 SYGVKD. The CDR3 spans 13 residues. CDR3 amino acids: CATKALSSYEQYF. CDR3 coding DNA: TGTGCCACGAAAGCATTAAGCTCCTACGAGCAGTACTTC.

The chain combines TRBV27 with TRBJ1-5; D might be TRBD1 (6 bases). The germline gives CDR1 MNHEY, CDR2 SMNVEV (reference sequence). Trimming took off 2 bases at V and 4 bases at J, with 9 bases between the two ends. This CDR3 region has 14 residues. CDR3 nucleotides: TGTGCCAGCAGTTTACAGGGGTCAAATCAGCCCCAGCATTTT. It translates to CASSLQGSNQPQHF.

V is TRBV28 and J is TRBJ2-5; D is unclear. V dropped 6 bases and J dropped 5 bases, with 7 bases sitting between them. The CDR3 consists of 11 residues. CDR1 MDHEN and CDR2 SYDVKM come from the germline V gene. The CDR3 loop is CASSLFETQYF. The CDR3 DNA reads TGTGCCAGCAGCCTGTTTGAGACCCAGTACTTC.